Here is one T cell receptor beta chain with its context. This clonotype appeared many times. This receptor's antigen is unknown. Per-nucleotide qualities are absent, and no much larger clonotype sits a single base away. This sample was included in a study of early T cells in non-severe SARS-CoV-2 infection (dated by TCRdb to the early 2020s). Describing the broader study: Because TCR sequencing was done on bulk RNA from unsorted whole blood, the alpha and beta chains could not be paired. Broader findings and caveats from the paper: VDJdb matching was skewed toward anti-spike CD8 responses and likely underestimated virus-specific expansions by missing private and CD4 specificities.

The library was generated by 5' RACE. The run used a NextSeq 500. The TCR library protocol attached unique molecular identifiers to individual cDNA molecules to correct for sequencing error and PCR bias. Both TCR alpha and beta chains were sequenced, and tight co-correlation was observed between alpha and beta sequence abundances in each sample. In the paper's pipeline: Decombinator V4 was used to annotate the V gene, J gene and CDR3 of the TCR sequences. Expanded TCRs were defined as changing significantly between any two time points under a Poisson model with p below 0.0001. TCR abundances were normalised to the total number of TCRs sequenced per sample and expressed as counts per million. MAIT TCRs were defined by TRAV1-2 paired with TRAJ12, TRAJ20 or TRAJ33, and iNKT TCRs by TRAV10 paired with TRAJ18. VDJdb, accessed 1 November 2021, was searched for CMV, EBV and SARS-CoV-2 annotated TCRs, with TCRs annotated for multiple antigens excluded. Starting from the raw public reads, TCRdb applied fastp trimming at Q25, assembled clones with MiXCR and retained in-frame beta chains. Every entry covers one CDR3 protein and lists the most common genes and DNA from its rows. TCRdb's processing, not the study's, gives the V and J calls here. The sample yields about 72,000 distinct CDR3 sequences; around 10% were counted once. The ten largest clones take up roughly 7.5% of the sample.

Set within a cohort of healthcare workers in London, UK, this nested case-control study involved weekly PCR testing of nasopharyngeal swabs along with blood sampling. Healthcare workers were recruited during the week of the UK lockdown, between 23 and 31 March 2020, and followed weekly for up to roughly 16 weeks. Compared with germline, V lacks 2 bases and J lacks 6 bases; bases without a gene match: 6. CDR1 is given as SGHTA and CDR2 as FQGTGA, both from the germline V gene. Taken from cysteine to phenylalanine, the CDR3 has 15 residues. The only DNA kept is the CDR3, 45 bases in frame from the first base.

This material consisted of whole blood, taken at baseline. This receptor was identified in an adult who was a healthcare worker with PCR-confirmed SARS-CoV-2 infection or an uninfected control (not recorded which). The sequence joins TRBV7-3 to TRBJ2-7; 11 middle bases align to TRBD1. CDR3 region: CASSLGRDRGSEQYF. DNA sequence: TGTGCCAGCAGCTTAGGTCGGGACAGGGGGAGCGAGCAGTACTTC.